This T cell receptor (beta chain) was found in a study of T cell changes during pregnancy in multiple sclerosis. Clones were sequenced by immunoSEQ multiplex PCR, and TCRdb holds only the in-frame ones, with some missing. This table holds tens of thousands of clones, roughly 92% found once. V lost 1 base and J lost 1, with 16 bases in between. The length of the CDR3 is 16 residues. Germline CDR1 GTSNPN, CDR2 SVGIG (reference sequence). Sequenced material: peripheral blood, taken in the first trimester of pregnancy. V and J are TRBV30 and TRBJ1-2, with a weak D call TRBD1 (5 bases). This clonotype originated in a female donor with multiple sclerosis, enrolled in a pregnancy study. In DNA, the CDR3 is TGTGCCTGGAGTGGAGGCCACGACAGAAGTAACTATGGCTACACCTTC. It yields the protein CAWSGGHDRSNYGYTF.